This TCR beta chain was recorded in a study of OX40 agonist ivuxolimab in advanced cancers. Study at large: Patients in dose escalation had liver, melanoma, kidney or head and neck cancers.

Turning to this clone: Antigen unknown.

Clones were read by immunoSEQ multiplex PCR, and TCRdb kept only the in-frame ones, dropping some. Counted here are under 55,000 clones, roughly 82% occurring once; the ten biggest clones make up approximately 2%. Whole-study results and caveats: At 0.1 to 3.0 mg/kg, CD4+ and CD8+ blood T cells expanded clonally by week 6. Expanded clones were, on average, more numerous among CD8+ T cells than CD4+.

Trimming removed 9 bases at V and 0 bases at J, with 14 bases between. The CDR3 runs to 14 residues. CDR1 is SNHLY, CDR2 FYNNEI, per germline. The sequenced sample was CD4+ or CD8+ T cells sorted from blood, obtained in a trial of the OX40 agonist ivuxolimab. The sequence derives from an adult with an advanced solid tumor such as melanoma, head and neck, liver or kidney cancer. V gene TRBV2 combines with J gene TRBJ1-2, with D uncertain. Written as DNA, the CDR3 is TGTGCCAGTTCCGAGGGCCGCGCTAACTATGGCTACACCTTC. It yields the protein CASSEGRANYGYTF.